These 8 T cell receptor beta chains share one sample of origin, sequenced in a study of blood T cell repertoires in COVID-19. Produced via immunoSEQ multiplex PCR; TCRdb's table is partial and in-frame only. The sample carries about 390,000 clones, around 87% recorded once. Sequences were obtained from peripheral blood. The source is a woman in her fifties or sixties with COVID-19, enrolled during active disease.

This chain joins TRBV5-4 and TRBJ1-1, with a tentative D call TRBD1 (6 bases). Trimming stripped 5 bases from V and 0 bases from J, with 11 bases between. CDR3 length: 14 residues. From germline, CDR1 is SGHNT and CDR2 YYREEE (reference sequence). Written as DNA, the CDR3 is TGTGCCAGCAGTTCCGGACAGATGAACACTGAAGCTTTCTTT. As protein: CASSSGQMNTEAFF.

The rearrangement uses TRBV30 and TRBJ2-3, with D tentatively TRBD1 (5 bases). This CDR3 contains 14 residues. Germline CDR1 GTSNPN, CDR2 SVGIG (reference sequence). Trimming left V 1 base short and J 2 bases short, with 10 bases between. DNA for the CDR3: TGTGCCTGGAGTGGAGTGACAGTCACAGATACGCAGTATTTT. Residues: CAWSGVTVTDTQYF.

The CDR3 nucleotides read TGTGCCTGGAGTGTATACCAGGGAAAGCGTTATAATAGCAATCAGCCCCAGCATTTT. This sequence encodes CAWSVYQGKRYNSNQPQHF. The chain has TRBV30 and TRBJ1-5; D perhaps matches TRBD1 (5 bases). Trimming removed 0 bases from V and 0 bases from J, with 21 bases in between. The CDR3 has 19 residues. In germline, CDR1 is GTSNPN, CDR2 SVGIG (reference sequence).

The V gene is TRBV27, the J gene TRBJ2-5; 9 bases fit TRBD2. Germline-derived CDR1 and CDR2 are MNHEY and SMNVEV (reference sequence). V lost 7 bases to trimming and J lost 2 bases; unmatched junction nucleotides: 2. The CDR3 has 13 amino acids. In nucleotides, the CDR3 is TGTGCCAGCAAGGGACTAGCACAAGAGACCCAGTACTTC. Translating it yields CASKGLAQETQYF.

The table lists this clone with a few counts. The sample carries other DNA sequences with the same CDR3. The rearrangement uses TRBV18 and TRBJ1-1; 7 bases fit TRBD1. The V and J ends lost 9 bases and 0 bases, in that order; junction bases with no gene match: 4. This CDR3 has 13 residues. CDR1 is KGHSH, CDR2 LQKENI, per germline. The CDR3 loop reads CASLQGLNTEAFF. The CDR3 DNA follows: TGTGCCAGTTTACAGGGGTTGAACACTGAAGCTTTCTTT.

The chain has TRBV10-2 and TRBJ2-2; 8 bases line up with TRBD1. Trimming at V came to 2 bases and at J to 5 bases, leaving 7 bases not matched to a gene. This CDR3 contains 16 residues. Germline V gives CDR1 WSHSY, CDR2 SAAADI. The DNA for the CDR3 is TGCGCCAGCAGTGAGCAGGGGGCGCGGGTGACCGGGGAGCTGTTTTTT. It yields the protein CASSEQGARVTGELFF.

The V call is TRBV11-1, the J call TRBJ1-2; D is unresolved. CDR3 length equals 14 residues. V dropped 3 bases and J dropped 3 bases, with 11 bases sitting between them. Germline CDR1 and CDR2: SGHAT and FQDESV (reference sequence). The CDR3 region has the DNA TGTGCCAGCAGCTTCGGTCTTTCGGACTATGGCTACACCTTC. This encodes CASSFGLSDYGYTF.

This chain uses TRBV5-1 with TRBJ1-2; a possible D gene is TRBD1 (5 bases). The germline V and J ends were trimmed by 0 bases and 7 bases, with 16 bases remaining between them. The CDR3 is 15 amino acids. CDR1 is SGHRS and CDR2 is YFSETQ in the germline V gene. The CDR3 DNA reads as TGCGCCAGCAGCTTGGATTCGGGGGGTGGCAGTGGCTACACCTTC. It encodes CASSLDSGGGSGYTF.